Each of the 15 T cell receptor beta chains below was sequenced from the same sample in a study of neurological immune-mediated disorders. TCRdb reprocessed the 5' RACE reads with MiXCR, giving one entry per CDR3 protein. This sample carries 30,000 to 45,000 distinct CDR3 sequences, 4.8% of them seen once, and the ten largest clones take about 9%. The sequenced material came from CD4+ T cells from blood. The receptors were gathered from a man aged 18 to 29 in good health.

This clonotype was seen at least ten times. The J gene is TRBJ2-2, the V gene TRBV12-3 or TRBV12-4; 8 bases line up with TRBD2. The CDR3 extends over 16 amino acids. V lost 8 bases to trimming and J lost 4 bases; unmatched junction nucleotides: 12. The CDR3 protein is CASSRRGGARTGELFF. As DNA, the CDR3 is TGTGCCAGCTCCCGCCGGGGGGGGGCGCGCACCGGGGAGCTGTTTTTT.

This clonotype has a count of ten or more. The chain has TRBV6-2 or TRBV6-3 and TRBJ1-2, with TRBD1 matching 7 bases. V shed 4 bases and J 7 bases; nucleotides not matched to a gene: 6. The germline V gene encodes CDR1 MNHEY and CDR2 SVGEGT. This CDR3 is built from 13 residues. CDR3 amino acids: CASSWDSLSGYTF. In nucleotides, the CDR3 is TGTGCCAGCAGTTGGGACAGCCTGAGTGGCTACACCTTC.

This clonotype appeared many times. The rearrangement joins TRBV5-1 to TRBJ1-6; D is unclear. The V gene's germline CDR1 is SGHRS and CDR2 YFSETQ. CDR3 size: 15 residues. Trimming stripped 3 bases from V and 8 bases from J, with 15 bases between. As DNA, the CDR3 is TGCGCCAGCAGCTCGATAAAGGACGGTGATTCACCCCTCCACTTT. This translates into CASSSIKDGDSPLHF.

This clonotype was picked up many times. The rearrangement joins TRBV12-3 or TRBV12-4 to TRBJ2-4, with 8 bases matching TRBD2. V lost 4 bases, J lost 0 bases, and 5 bases stayed unmatched. The CDR3 length is 16 residues. The CDR3 DNA sequence: TGTGCCAGCAGTTGGGCCGGGGGGGGAGCCAAAAACATTCAGTACTTC. This translates into CASSWAGGGAKNIQYF.

This clonotype has ten or more counts. The chain recombines TRBV20-1 with TRBJ1-1, with 8 bases that match TRBD1. Germline lookup yields CDR1 DFQATT and CDR2 SNEGSKA (reference sequence). After removal of 5 bases from V and 0 bases from J, the junction contained 5 bases not matched to a gene. The CDR3 consists of 14 residues. The CDR3 loop reads CSAEQGGVNTEAFF. The CDR3 region has the DNA TGCAGTGCTGAACAGGGGGGGGTGAACACTGAAGCTTTCTTT.

This clonotype was detected ten times or more. The DNA for the CDR3 is TGCGCCAGCAGGACAATTAAGAATTCACCCCTCCACTTT. It translates to CASRTIKNSPLHF. The rearrangement joins TRBV5-1 to TRBJ1-6, with D hard to call. Germline CDR1 is SGHRS and CDR2 is YFSETQ. V gave up 5 bases and J gave up 7 bases, with 10 bases separating them. The CDR3 runs to 13 residues.

This clonotype was recorded many times. The chain is built from TRBV24-1 and TRBJ1-2, with 7 bases matching TRBD1. Germline loops: CDR1 KGHDR, CDR2 SFDVKD. V shed 3 bases, J shed 6 bases, and the junction held 6 bases outside the gene matches. There are 14 residues in the CDR3. Here the CDR3 DNA reads TGTGCCACCAGTGATCAAAGTGGGACAGATGGCTACACCTTC. Translation gives CATSDQSGTDGYTF.

This clonotype was seen repeatedly, ten times or more. The chain uses TRBV20-1 and TRBJ2-5; D is possibly TRBD2 (6 bases). Germline V lookup: CDR1 DFQATT, CDR2 SNEGSKA (reference sequence). V was cut by 4 bases and J by 7 bases, with 7 bases left in between. The CDR3 length is 10 residues. The DNA of the CDR3 is TGCAGTGCTATGGGGGGGACCCAGTACTTC. Amino acid sequence: CSAMGGTQYF.

This clonotype was recorded at least ten times. This chain connects TRBV20-1 to TRBJ1-1; perhaps TRBD1 as D (5 bases). Germline V CDR1 and CDR2: DFQATT, SNEGSKA (reference sequence). This CDR3 has 16 amino acids. Trimming left V 3 bases short and J 2 bases short, with 19 bases between. The CDR3 loop reads CSASANPIGHNTEAFF. As DNA, the CDR3 is TGCAGTGCTAGTGCTAACCCGATCGGACACAACACTGAAGCTTTCTTT.

This clonotype was counted between two and nine times. This sequence may be a read error, since a much larger clone differs from it by one base. The J gene is TRBJ2-7, the V gene TRBV9; perhaps TRBD1 as D (6 bases). Germline CDR1 reads SGDLS; CDR2 reads YYNGEE. The length of the CDR3 is 15 residues. The CDR3, as DNA: TGTGCCAACAGCGCTTTTACAGGGAGCTCCTACGAGCAGTACTTC. It translates to CANSAFTGSSYEQYF.

This clonotype is judged medium-sized. The chain uses TRBV7-3 and TRBJ1-6; D is perhaps TRBD1 (6 bases). The V and J ends lost 2 bases and 7 bases respectively, with 6 bases between them. The CDR3 consists of 13 residues. Looked up from germline, CDR1 is SGHTA and CDR2 is FQGTGA. CDR3: CASSLDRNSPLHF. The CDR3 DNA reads as TGTGCCAGCAGCTTAGACAGGAATTCACCCCTCCACTTT.

This clonotype was observed many times. V gene TRBV20-1 combines with J gene TRBJ2-7; maybe TRBD1 (6 bases). In germline, CDR1 is DFQATT, CDR2 SNEGSKA (reference sequence). V lost 6 bases and J 4 bases, leaving 16 bases between the germline ends. The CDR3 is made up of 13 amino acids. The CDR3 protein is CSARHRARYEQYF. As DNA, the CDR3 is TGCAGTGCCAGGCACAGGGCGAGATACGAGCAGTACTTC.

This clonotype was seen repeatedly, ten times or more. The chain combines TRBV3-1 with TRBJ1-2; D is perhaps TRBD1 (5 bases). Per germline, CDR1 LGHDT and CDR2 YNNKEL (reference sequence). This CDR3 contains 13 residues. The V end was cut by 5 bases, the J end by 1 base, with 8 bases between. The CDR3 is CASSWGSNYGYTF. The DNA of the CDR3 is TGTGCCAGCAGCTGGGGCAGTAACTATGGCTACACCTTC.

This clonotype was observed at least ten times. The chain employs TRBV12-3 or TRBV12-4 and TRBJ2-4; TRBD1 aligns across 7 bases. J lost 8 bases, V lost 7 bases, and 8 bases had no gene match. CDR3 length: 13 residues. The CDR3 loop reads CASTLTGSDIQYF. The DNA of the CDR3 is TGTGCCAGCACCTTGACAGGGTCGGACATTCAGTACTTC.

V gene TRBV3-1 combines with J gene TRBJ1-1; D gene unclear. Looked up from germline, CDR1 is LGHDT and CDR2 is YNNKEL (reference sequence). Trimming removed 9 bases from V and 1 base from J, with 12 bases in between. The CDR3 contains 13 residues. CDR3 loop: CARIQGRNTEAFF. The CDR3 DNA is TGTGCCAGAATCCAAGGGAGGAACACTGAAGCTTTCTTT.